Each of the 27 T cell receptor beta chains below was sequenced from the same sample in a study of T cells in Graves' hyperthyroidism and ophthalmopathy. Amplified regions were TCR beta CDR3 sequences from RNA transcripts. Using the HTBI primer set, a first-round RT-PCR was run on the TCR CDR3. From the multiplex PCR reads, TCRdb called clonotypes with MiXCR, one entry per CDR3 protein. This table has 450,000 to 650,000 distinct CDR3 sequences, 13% to 15% appearing once. The specimen sequenced was blood. Receptors originate from a woman aged 18-29 years with Graves' ophthalmopathy.

This clonotype was seen ten or more times. The CDR3 nucleotides are TGCAGTGCTAGGAGGCTAGCGAGTCGAAATGAGCAGTTCTTC. This sequence encodes CSARRLASRNEQFF. This chain connects TRBV20-1 to TRBJ2-1; D might be TRBD2 (6 bases). This CDR3 spans 14 amino acids. CDR1 is DFQATT, CDR2 SNEGSKA, per germline (reference sequence). V lost 3 bases, J lost 7 bases, and 16 bases lay in between.

This clonotype was observed at least ten times. The V call is TRBV10-1, the J call TRBJ2-7; unclear D gene. Germline V CDR1 and CDR2: WNHNN, SYGVQD (reference sequence). The CDR3 consists of 12 residues. Trimming removed 5 bases from V and 5 bases from J, with 10 bases in between. The CDR3 DNA sequence: TGCGCCAGCAGTAGTGAGCGAAACGAGCAGTACTTC. Its translation: CASSSERNEQYF.

There are a few counts of this clonotype. V is TRBV20-1 and J is TRBJ1-2; 8 bases map to TRBD1. The V segment lost 5 bases and the J segment 11 bases; nucleotides outside the gene matches: 4. CDR3 length: 10 amino acids. From germline, CDR1 is DFQATT and CDR2 SNEGSKA (reference sequence). CDR3 nucleotides: TGCAGTGCTCCCGACAGGGGATACACCTTC. Translation gives CSAPDRGYTF.

This clonotype was seen repeatedly, ten times or more. The rearrangement joins TRBV27 to TRBJ1-2; a weak D match, TRBD1 (6 bases). CDR1 and CDR2 from the germline V gene are MNHEY and SMNVEV (reference sequence). The V gene lost 7 bases and the J gene lost 7 bases, with 22 bases spanning the gap. This CDR3 contains 15 residues. DNA for the CDR3: TGTGCCAGCACTTCAGCCTACAGGGAGGGGGTTGGCTACACCTTC. Encoded protein: CASTSAYREGVGYTF.

V and J are TRBV11-2 and TRBJ2-1, with D possibly TRBD2 on 5 matching bases. The ends were cut back, 2 bases at V and 0 bases at J, with 11 bases in the middle. The CDR3 length is 16 residues. CDR1 is SGHAT and CDR2 is FQNNGV in the germline V gene. As DNA, the CDR3 is TGTGCCAGCAGCTTATCCGACTATAGCTCCTACAATGAGCAGTTCTTC. Its translation: CASSLSDYSSYNEQFF.

This clonotype was detected many times. This chain uses TRBV29-1 with TRBJ2-5; 8 bases fit TRBD1. There are 15 residues in the CDR3. With V trimmed by 6 bases and J by 5 bases, 14 bases remained unmatched. The germline V gene has CDR1 SQVTM and CDR2 ANQGSEA. This CDR3 is CSVMIRDRLAETQYF. CDR3 nucleotide sequence: TGCAGCGTCATGATCCGGGACAGGCTGGCCGAGACCCAGTACTTC. The complete variable domain, with remaining parts taken from reference TRBV29-1 and TRBJ2-5, reads SAVISQKPSRDICQRGTSLTIQCQVDSQVTMMFWYRQQPGQSLTLIATANQGSEATYESGFVIDKFPISRPNLTFSTLTVSNMSPEDSSIYLCSVMIRDRLAETQYFGPGTRLLVL.

In the case of this clonotype: A much more abundant neighbour one base away suggests this may be a read error. V and J are TRBV6-9 and TRBJ2-7; perhaps TRBD2 as D (6 bases). In germline, CDR1 is MNHGY, CDR2 SVAAGI. This CDR3 has 13 amino acids. CDR3 in DNA: TGTACCAGCAGTCTATGGGACTTCTACGAGCAGTACTTC. Translating it yields CTSSLWDFYEQYF.

This clonotype came up many times. The genes are TRBV7-8 and TRBJ2-1; 9 bases are shared with TRBD2. Germline CDR1 reads SGHVS; CDR2 reads FQNEAQ. This CDR3 is 16 amino acids long. After removal of 5 bases from V and 8 bases from J, the junction contained 13 bases not matched to a gene. The CDR3 DNA reads as TGTGCCAGCAGCCGCGGGGGGGGGTTAGTGAAATATGAGCAGTTCTTC. Its protein product is CASSRGGGLVKYEQFF.

The J gene is TRBJ2-5, the V gene TRBV3-1, with a possible D match to TRBD2 (6 bases). The CDR3 runs 14 residues. The V end lost 5 bases, the J end lost 4 bases, and 14 bases lay between the germline ends. The germline V gene has CDR1 LGHDT and CDR2 YNNKEL (reference sequence). CDR3 DNA: TGTGCCAGCAGCGTCCGGACTAAGGGAGAGACCCAGTACTTC. It specifies CASSVRTKGETQYF.

Worth noting for this clonotype: A much larger clonotype is one base distant, so this may be a read error. This chain joins TRBV28 and TRBJ2-5; TRBD2 agrees at 9 bases. The germline gives CDR1 MDHEN, CDR2 SYDVKM. CDR3 length: 16 residues. In DNA form, the CDR3 reads TGTGCCGGCAGTTCCGGACTAGCGTGGTGGGGAGAGACCCAGTACTTC. Protein: CAGSSGLAWWGETQYF.

The chain uses TRBV28 and TRBJ2-7, with a weak D call TRBD1 (6 bases). V was clipped by 10 bases and J by 3 bases, with 19 bases between them. CDR1 is MDHEN, CDR2 SYDVKM, per germline. This CDR3 comprises 14 residues. The chain's CDR3 is CATKASGTNYEQYF. The CDR3 bases are TGTGCCACCAAAGCTTCCGGGACAAACTACGAGCAGTACTTC.

This clonotype was seen at least ten times. This chain joins TRBV12-3 or TRBV12-4 and TRBJ2-7, with 10 positions matching TRBD1. This CDR3 has 15 residues. Losses at the gene ends were 1 base for V and 5 bases for J; bases not matched to a gene: 5. The CDR3 loop reads CASSLVTGGGNEQYF. The CDR3 DNA reads TGTGCCAGCAGTTTAGTGACAGGGGGCGGGAACGAGCAGTACTTC.

This clonotype has a handful of counts. A much larger clone sits a single nucleotide away, making a read error possible. The DNA for the CDR3 is TGTGCCAGCAGCCTCCCCCCCGTCGGGTTGGGAGAGACCCAGTACTTC. This encodes CASSLPPVGLGETQYF. The gene calls are TRBV3-1 and TRBJ2-5; no clear D gene. V was pared by 4 bases and J by 4 bases, with 19 bases between. Germline CDR1 and CDR2: LGHDT and YNNKEL (reference sequence). The CDR3 has 16 residues.

This clonotype was seen at least ten times. The CDR3 sequence is CASSESQSSYEQYF. As DNA, the CDR3 is TGTGCCAGCAGTGAGAGCCAGAGCTCCTACGAGCAGTACTTC. The chain has TRBV2 and TRBJ2-7; D not certain. Trimming took 3 bases from V and 0 from J, leaving 9 bases between them. This CDR3 is built from 14 residues. Germline CDR1 and CDR2: SNHLY and FYNNEI.

This clonotype appeared many times. The chain has TRBV20-1 and TRBJ2-3; 8 nucleotides agree with TRBD2. The V gene end was trimmed by 6 bases and the J gene end by 5 bases; junction bases not matched to a gene: 10. Germline assignment: CDR1 DFQATT and CDR2 SNEGSKA (reference sequence). The CDR3 loop spans 14 amino acids. Written as DNA, the CDR3 is TGCAGTGCGCAACCGGGAGGGATCAAAGATACGCAGTATTTT. Its translation is CSAQPGGIKDTQYF.

This clonotype appeared once. This chain joins TRBV4-1 and TRBJ2-2; TRBD2 aligns across 13 bases. The germline V gene encodes CDR1 MGHRA and CDR2 YSYEKL. There are 17 residues in the CDR3. The V segment lost 4 bases and the J segment 5 bases; nucleotides outside the gene matches: 7. CDR3 nucleotide sequence: TGCGCCAGCAGCCCGACTAGCGGGAGGCTTCGGACCGGGGAGCTGTTTTTT. Translation gives CASSPTSGRLRTGELFF.

There are many counts of this clonotype. The chain recombines TRBV30 with TRBJ2-2, with TRBD2 matching 7 bases. The CDR3 spans 16 residues. The germline V gene has CDR1 GTSNPN and CDR2 SVGIG (reference sequence). V shed 4 bases and J 1 base; nucleotides not matched to a gene: 9. Here the CDR3 DNA reads TGTGCCTGGAAGGAGGGAGGGTGGCGGAACACCGGGGAGCTGTTTTTT. This gives the protein CAWKEGGWRNTGELFF.

V and J are TRBV9 and TRBJ2-5; maybe TRBD1 (7 bases). CDR1 and CDR2 (germline): SGDLS, YYNGEE. The CDR3 loop spans 16 amino acids. The V end lost 2 bases, the J end lost 5 bases, and 19 bases lay between the germline ends. The CDR3: CASSVSSQGGGETQYF. The DNA of the CDR3 is TGTGCCAGCAGCGTTTCGAGCCAGGGGGGCGGGGAGACCCAGTACTTC.

Of note for this clonotype: A much larger clone differs from this one at a single base, so this may be a read error. The gene calls are TRBV29-1 and TRBJ2-7, with TRBD2 matching 9 bases. The CDR3 spans 14 residues. The germline CDR1 and CDR2 sequences are SQVTM and ANQGSEA. The CDR3 loop is CGARTSDSSYEQYF. Written as DNA, the CDR3 is TGCGGCGCACGGACTAGCGATAGCTCCTACGAGCAGTACTTC.

This clonotype was found many times. The rearrangement uses TRBV24-1 and TRBJ2-2; D remains unclear. CDR1 is KGHDR, CDR2 SFDVKD, per germline. This CDR3 region has 14 residues. Trimming cost V 4 bases and J 1 base, with 6 bases left between them. CDR3 protein: CATSEQRNTGELFF. For the CDR3, the DNA is TGTGCCACCAGTGAGCAGAGGAACACCGGGGAGCTGTTTTTT.

This clonotype was recorded many times. The J gene is TRBJ2-7, the V gene TRBV7-2; D unresolved. The CDR3 is 11 amino acids. V lost 1 base and J 6 bases, leaving 4 bases between the germline ends. Germline assignment: CDR1 SGHTA and CDR2 FQGNSA. CDR3 bases: TGTGCCAGCAGCTTAGTCGGCGAGCAGTACTTC. This translates into CASSLVGEQYF. The complete variable domain, with remaining parts taken from reference TRBV7-2 and TRBJ2-7, reads GAGVSQSPSNKVTEKGKDVELRCDPISGHTALYWYRQSLGQGLEFLIYFQGNSAPDKSGLPSDRFSAERTGGSVSTLTIQRTQQEDSAVYLCASSLVGEQYFGPGTRLTVT.

This clonotype was seen at least ten times. The V gene is TRBV2, the J gene TRBJ1-1, with 7 bases lining up with TRBD1. The CDR3 consists of 15 residues. Germline V gives CDR1 SNHLY, CDR2 FYNNEI. V shed 5 bases, J shed 3 bases, and the junction held 9 bases outside the gene matches. The CDR3 DNA sequence: TGTGCCAGCAGTTCTCAGACAGGGCTGGACACTGAAGCTTTCTTT. Translated: CASSSQTGLDTEAFF.

This clonotype was seen more than once but under ten times. The V and J genes are TRBV12-3 or TRBV12-4 and TRBJ1-6, with D maybe TRBD1 (5 bases). Trimming took off 8 bases at V and 8 bases at J, with 13 bases between the two ends. There are 13 residues in the CDR3. CDR3 in DNA: TGTGCCAGCGCCCCGGGGCGTTATTCACCCCTCCACTTT. It yields the protein CASAPGRYSPLHF.

Comments on this clonotype: Germline and junction disagree at one end, which may indicate a read error. The gene calls are TRBV7-7 and TRBJ2-3; 10 bases agree with TRBD2. The CDR3 spans 16 residues. Germline-derived CDR1 and CDR2 are SSHAT and FNYEAQ (reference sequence). Here the CDR3 DNA reads TGTGCTAGCAGCTTAGATATAGCGGGAGGCCCAAATACGCAGTATTTT. It translates to CASSLDIAGGPNTQYF.

This chain uses TRBV27 with TRBJ2-1; 9 nucleotides agree with TRBD2. The CDR3 length is 16 residues. V gave up 3 bases and J gave up 5 bases; unmatched junction bases: 8. Looked up from germline, CDR1 is MNHEY and CDR2 is SMNVEV (reference sequence). As DNA, the CDR3 is TGTGCCAGCAGTTTTCCTAGCGGGACTAAACACAATGAGCAGTTCTTC. It translates to CASSFPSGTKHNEQFF.

This clonotype was found many times. V gene TRBV2 combines with J gene TRBJ1-4; perhaps TRBD1 as D (6 bases). V was clipped by 5 bases and J by 0 bases, with 10 bases between them. Germline CDR1 reads SNHLY; CDR2 reads FYNNEI. This CDR3 contains 15 residues. In nucleotides, the CDR3 is TGTGCCAGCAGTTTGGGGGGCGCAACTAATGAAAAACTGTTTTTT. Translation: CASSLGGATNEKLFF.

This clonotype was seen repeatedly, ten times or more. CDR3 nucleotides: TGCAGTGCTGCCAGGCCGTATGGCAATCAGCCCCAGCATTTT. Protein: CSAARPYGNQPQHF. This sequence joins TRBV20-1 and TRBJ1-5; D unresolved. CDR1 DFQATT and CDR2 SNEGSKA come from the germline V gene (reference sequence). The CDR3 consists of 14 residues. The V and J ends lost 5 bases and 2 bases respectively, with 13 bases between them.